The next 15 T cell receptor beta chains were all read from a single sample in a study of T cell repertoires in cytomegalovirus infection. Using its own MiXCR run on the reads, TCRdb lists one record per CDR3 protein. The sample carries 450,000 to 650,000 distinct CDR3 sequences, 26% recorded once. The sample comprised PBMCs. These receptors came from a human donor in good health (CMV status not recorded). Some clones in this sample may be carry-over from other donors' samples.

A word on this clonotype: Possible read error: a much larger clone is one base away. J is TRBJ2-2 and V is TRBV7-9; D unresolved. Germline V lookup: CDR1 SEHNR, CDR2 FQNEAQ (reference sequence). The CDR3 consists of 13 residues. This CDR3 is CASSLAVTRELFF. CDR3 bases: TGTGCCAGCAGCTTAGCGGTCACCAGGGAGCTGTTTTTT.

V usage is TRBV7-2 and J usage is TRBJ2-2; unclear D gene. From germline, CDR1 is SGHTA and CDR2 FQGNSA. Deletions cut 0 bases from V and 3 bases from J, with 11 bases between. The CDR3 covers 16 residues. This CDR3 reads CASSLASLWHTGELFF. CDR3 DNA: TGTGCCAGCAGCTTAGCGTCATTGTGGCACACCGGGGAGCTGTTTTTT.

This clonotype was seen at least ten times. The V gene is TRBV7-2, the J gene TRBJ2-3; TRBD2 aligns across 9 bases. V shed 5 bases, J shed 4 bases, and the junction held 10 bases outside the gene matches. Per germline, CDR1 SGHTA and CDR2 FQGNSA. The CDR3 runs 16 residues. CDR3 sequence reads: CASSLSSGGAADTQYF. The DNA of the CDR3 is TGTGCCAGCAGCCTGAGTAGCGGGGGTGCGGCAGATACGCAGTATTTT.

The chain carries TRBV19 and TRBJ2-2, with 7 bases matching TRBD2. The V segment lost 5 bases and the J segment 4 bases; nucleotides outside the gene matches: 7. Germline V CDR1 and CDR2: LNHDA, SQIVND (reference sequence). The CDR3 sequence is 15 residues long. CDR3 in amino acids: CASSRGGGFTGELFF. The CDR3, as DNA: TGTGCCAGTAGTCGTGGGGGGGGATTCACCGGGGAGCTGTTTTTT.

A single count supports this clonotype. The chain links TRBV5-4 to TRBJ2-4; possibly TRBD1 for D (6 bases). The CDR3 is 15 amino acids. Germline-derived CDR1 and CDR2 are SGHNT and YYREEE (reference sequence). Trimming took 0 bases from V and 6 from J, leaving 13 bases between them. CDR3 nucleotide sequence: TGTGCCAGCAGCTTGGGGGAGCTACAGGGAAACATTCAGTACTTC. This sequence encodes CASSLGELQGNIQYF.

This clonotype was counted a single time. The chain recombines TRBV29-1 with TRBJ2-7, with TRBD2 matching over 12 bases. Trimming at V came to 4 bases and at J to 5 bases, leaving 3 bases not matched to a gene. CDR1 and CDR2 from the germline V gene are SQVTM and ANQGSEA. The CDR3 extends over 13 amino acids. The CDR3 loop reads CSVGGLAGDEQYF. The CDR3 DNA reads TGCAGCGTTGGGGGACTAGCGGGCGACGAGCAGTACTTC.

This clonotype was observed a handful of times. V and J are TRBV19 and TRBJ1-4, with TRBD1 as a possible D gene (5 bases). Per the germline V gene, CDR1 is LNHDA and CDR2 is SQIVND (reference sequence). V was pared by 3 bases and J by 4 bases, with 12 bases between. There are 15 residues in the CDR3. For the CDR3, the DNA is TGTGCCAGTAGTATCTCTCGGGGCGTTAATGAAAAACTGTTTTTT. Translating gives CASSISRGVNEKLFF.

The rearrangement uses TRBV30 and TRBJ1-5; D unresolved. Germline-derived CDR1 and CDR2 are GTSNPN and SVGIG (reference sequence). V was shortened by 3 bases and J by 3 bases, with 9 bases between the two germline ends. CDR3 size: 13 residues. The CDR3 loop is CAWRRTPNQPQHF. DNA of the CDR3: TGTGCCTGGAGACGGACGCCCAATCAGCCCCAGCATTTT.

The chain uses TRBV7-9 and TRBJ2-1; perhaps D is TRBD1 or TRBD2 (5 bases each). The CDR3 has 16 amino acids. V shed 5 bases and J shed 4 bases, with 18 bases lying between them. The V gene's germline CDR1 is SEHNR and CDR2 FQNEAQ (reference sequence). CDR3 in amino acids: CASSPLVGGGYNEQFF. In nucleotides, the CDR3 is TGTGCCAGCAGCCCCCTCGTAGGTGGGGGTTACAATGAGCAGTTCTTC.

The CDR3: CASSHRQVYNSPLHF. DNA of the CDR3: TGTGCCAGCAGCCACCGACAGGTTTATAATTCACCCCTCCACTTT. This rearrangement joins TRBV6-1 to TRBJ1-6; tentatively, D is TRBD1 (6 bases). Trimming took 6 bases from V and 4 from J, leaving 13 bases between them. The germline gives CDR1 MNHNS, CDR2 SASEGT. The CDR3 is made up of 15 amino acids.

As DNA, the CDR3 is TGTGCCAGCAGGGACGGGACAGGGGGCTCCGGTCAGCCCCAGCATTTT. Translated: CASRDGTGGSGQPQHF. This chain joins TRBV28 and TRBJ1-5; TRBD1 agrees at 12 bases. CDR3 length: 16 amino acids. Germline assignment: CDR1 MDHEN and CDR2 SYDVKM. V trimming: 6 bases; J trimming: 6 bases; junction bases outside the gene matches: 9. Filled out from reference TRBV28 and TRBJ1-5, the complete variable domain reads DVKVTQSSRYLVKRTGEKVFLECVQDMDHENMFWYRQDPGLGLRLIYFSYDVKMKEKGDIPEGYSVSREKKERFSLILESASTNQTSMYLCASRDGTGGSGQPQHFGDGTRLSIL.

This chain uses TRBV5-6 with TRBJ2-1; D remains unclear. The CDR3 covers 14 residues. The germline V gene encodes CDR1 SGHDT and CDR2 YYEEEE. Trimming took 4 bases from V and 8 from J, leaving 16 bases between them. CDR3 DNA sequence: TGTGCCAGCAGCCGCCCGGCGTTAGGGTATGAGCAGTTCTTC. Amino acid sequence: CASSRPALGYEQFF.

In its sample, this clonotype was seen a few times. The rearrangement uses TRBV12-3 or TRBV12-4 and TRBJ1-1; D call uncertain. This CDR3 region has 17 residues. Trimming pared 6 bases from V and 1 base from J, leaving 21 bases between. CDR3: CASSPGEWKSANTEAFF. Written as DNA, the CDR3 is TGTGCCAGCAGCCCGGGTGAATGGAAATCCGCGAACACTGAAGCTTTCTTT.

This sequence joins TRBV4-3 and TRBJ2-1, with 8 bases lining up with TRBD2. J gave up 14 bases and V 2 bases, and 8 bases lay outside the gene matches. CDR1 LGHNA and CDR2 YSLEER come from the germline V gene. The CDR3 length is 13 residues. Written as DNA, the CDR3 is TGCGCCAGCAGCCAACTGTTAAGCGGGAGCGAGTTCTTC. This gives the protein CASSQLLSGSEFF.

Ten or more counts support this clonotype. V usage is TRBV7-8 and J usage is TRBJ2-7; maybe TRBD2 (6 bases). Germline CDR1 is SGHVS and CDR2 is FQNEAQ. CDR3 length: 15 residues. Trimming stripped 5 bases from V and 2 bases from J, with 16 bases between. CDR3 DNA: TGTGCCAGCAGCCCCCTAGCGCAAAACCCCTACGAGCAGTACTTC. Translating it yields CASSPLAQNPYEQYF.